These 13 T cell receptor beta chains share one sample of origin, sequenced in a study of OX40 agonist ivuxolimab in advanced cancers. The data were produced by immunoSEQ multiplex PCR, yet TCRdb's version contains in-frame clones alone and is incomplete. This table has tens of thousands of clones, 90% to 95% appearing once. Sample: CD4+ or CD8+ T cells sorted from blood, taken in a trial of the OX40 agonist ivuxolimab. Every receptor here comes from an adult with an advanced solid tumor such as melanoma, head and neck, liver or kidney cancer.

The CDR3 here is CASSLSGELFF. Written as DNA, the CDR3 is TGTGCCAGCAGTCTTAGCGGGGAGCTGTTTTTT. This chain uses TRBV27 with TRBJ2-2; no firm D call. The CDR3 totals 11 residues. Germline lookup yields CDR1 MNHEY and CDR2 SMNVEV (reference sequence). Trimming shortened V by 5 bases and J by 7 bases, and 5 bases separated the two germline ends.

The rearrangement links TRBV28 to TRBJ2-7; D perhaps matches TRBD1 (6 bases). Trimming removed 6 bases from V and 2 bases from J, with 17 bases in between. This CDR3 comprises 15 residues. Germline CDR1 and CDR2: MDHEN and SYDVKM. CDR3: CASRFDNRVPYEQYF. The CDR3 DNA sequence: TGTGCCAGCAGATTTGACAACAGGGTGCCCTACGAGCAGTACTTC.

CDR3 coding DNA: TGTGCCAGCAGTCGTGGCTTGAACACTGAAGCTTTCTTT. Encoded protein: CASSRGLNTEAFF. This chain joins TRBV7-9 and TRBJ1-1, with D unclear. Trimming stripped 6 bases from V and 0 bases from J, with 8 bases between. The CDR3 contains 13 residues. Germline values: CDR1 SEHNR, CDR2 FQNEAQ (reference sequence).

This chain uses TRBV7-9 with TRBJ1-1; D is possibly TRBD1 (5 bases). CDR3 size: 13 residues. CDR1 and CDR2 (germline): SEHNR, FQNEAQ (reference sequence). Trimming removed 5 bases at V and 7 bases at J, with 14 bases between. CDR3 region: CASSDQGSGEAFF. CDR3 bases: TGTGCCAGCAGCGATCAGGGAAGTGGTGAAGCTTTCTTT.

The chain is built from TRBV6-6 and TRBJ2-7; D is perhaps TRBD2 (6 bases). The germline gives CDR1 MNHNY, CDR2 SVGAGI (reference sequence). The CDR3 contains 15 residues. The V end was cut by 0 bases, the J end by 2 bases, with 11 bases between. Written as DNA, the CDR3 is TGTGCCAGCAGTTACTCGATACCGGGAGCCTACGAGCAGTACTTC. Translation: CASSYSIPGAYEQYF.

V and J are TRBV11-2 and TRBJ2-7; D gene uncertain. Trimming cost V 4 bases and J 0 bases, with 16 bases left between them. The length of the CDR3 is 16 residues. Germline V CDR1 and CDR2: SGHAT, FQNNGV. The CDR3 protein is CASSSSVAPSSYEQYF. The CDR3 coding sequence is TGTGCCAGCAGCTCTAGTGTCGCGCCCAGCTCCTACGAGCAGTACTTC.

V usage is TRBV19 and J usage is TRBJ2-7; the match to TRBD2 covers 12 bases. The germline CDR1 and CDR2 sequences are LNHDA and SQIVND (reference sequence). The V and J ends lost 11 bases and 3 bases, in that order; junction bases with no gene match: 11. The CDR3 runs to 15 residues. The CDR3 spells CAPWLAGGRGYEQYF. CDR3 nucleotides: TGTGCCCCGTGGCTAGCGGGAGGGCGTGGCTACGAGCAGTACTTC.

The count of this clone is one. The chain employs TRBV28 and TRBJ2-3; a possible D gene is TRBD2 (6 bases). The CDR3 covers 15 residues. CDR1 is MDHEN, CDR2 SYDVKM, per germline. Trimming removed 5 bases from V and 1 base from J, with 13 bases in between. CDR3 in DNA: TGTGCCAGCAGTCCCTATTGGGAGGGCACAGATACGCAGTATTTT. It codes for CASSPYWEGTDTQYF.

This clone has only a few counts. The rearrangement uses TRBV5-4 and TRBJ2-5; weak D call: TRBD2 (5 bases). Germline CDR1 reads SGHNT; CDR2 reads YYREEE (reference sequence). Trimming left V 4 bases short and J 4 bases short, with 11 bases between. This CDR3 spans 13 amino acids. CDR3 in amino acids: CASSEERLETQYF. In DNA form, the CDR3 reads TGTGCCAGCAGCGAAGAGCGGCTAGAGACCCAGTACTTC.

The CDR3 nucleotides read TGCGCCAGCAGCCAAGAAGAACTAGGTCCCTACAATGAGCAGTTCTTC. As protein: CASSQEELGPYNEQFF. This chain connects TRBV4-1 to TRBJ2-1; weak D call: TRBD2 (5 bases). Germline V gene sequence: CDR1 MGHRA, CDR2 YSYEKL. Trimming left V 0 bases short and J 2 bases short, with 11 bases between. The CDR3 spans 16 residues.

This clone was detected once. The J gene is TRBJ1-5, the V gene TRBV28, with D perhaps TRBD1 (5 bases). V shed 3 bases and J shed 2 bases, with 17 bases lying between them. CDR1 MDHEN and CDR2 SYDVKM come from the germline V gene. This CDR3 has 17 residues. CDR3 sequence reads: CASSFIGNGGGNQPQHF. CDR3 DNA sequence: TGTGCCAGCAGTTTCATCGGGAATGGGGGGGGCAATCAGCCCCAGCATTTT. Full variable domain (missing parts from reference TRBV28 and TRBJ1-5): DVKVTQSSRYLVKRTGEKVFLECVQDMDHENMFWYRQDPGLGLRLIYFSYDVKMKEKGDIPEGYSVSREKKERFSLILESASTNQTSMYLCASSFIGNGGGNQPQHFGDGTRLSIL.

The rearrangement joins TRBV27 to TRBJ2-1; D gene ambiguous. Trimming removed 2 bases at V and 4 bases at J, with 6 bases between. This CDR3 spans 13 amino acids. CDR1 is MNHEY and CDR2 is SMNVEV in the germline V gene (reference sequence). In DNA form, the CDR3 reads TGTGCCAGCAGTTTAGGGCTTTACAATGAGCAGTTCTTC. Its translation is CASSLGLYNEQFF.

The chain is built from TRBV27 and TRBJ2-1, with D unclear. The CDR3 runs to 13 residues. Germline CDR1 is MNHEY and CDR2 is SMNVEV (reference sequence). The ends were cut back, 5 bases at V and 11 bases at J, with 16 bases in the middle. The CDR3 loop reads CASSPARSDKQFF. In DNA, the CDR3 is TGTGCCAGCAGTCCCGCTAGATCCGATAAGCAGTTCTTC.